This TCR beta chain was profiled in a study of identical twins. General observations from the study: There was an excess of low generation probability in the out-of-frame alpha sequences that twins shared. It was cross-sectional statistical analysis, not following the same donors, that the conclusions relied on. Weaker excess twin sharing was observed in beta out-of-frame sequences. Invariant MAIT and iNKT cells could partly confound zero-insertion analyses.

There are 14 residues in the CDR3. Germline V gives CDR1 SGHDT, CDR2 YYEEEE. V dropped 1 base and J dropped 4 bases, with 11 bases sitting between them. In its sample, this clonotype was seen many times. What it binds is unknown. TCRdb redid the calling of the 5' RACE reads with MiXCR, one entry per CDR3 protein. Here the sample spans roughly 250,000 distinct CDR3 sequences, more than 12% being singletons. This receptor was identified in a woman aged 18 to 35 in good health. The source material was memory (CD45RO+) T cells sorted from blood. The chain links TRBV5-6 to TRBJ1-1; D gene ambiguous. This CDR3 reads CASSLKSWGTEAFF. The CDR3 DNA reads as TGTGCCAGCAGCTTGAAGAGTTGGGGCACTGAAGCTTTCTTT.